Reported below is one T cell receptor beta chain. Its antigen is currently unknown. The data were taken from a study of T cell repertoires in cytomegalovirus infection. About the research overall: It was recently identified HLA-C-restricted and well-studied HLA-B-restricted CMV epitopes that the study used. Whole-study findings and limits: Dominant in the ex vivo response were TCR beta clonotypes restricted by HLA-C and specific for CMV. Of the TCR beta families, the public ones yielded a cumulative frequency that identified carriers of CMV plus the relevant HLA.

MiXCR, run by TCRdb on the reads, gives a single entry per CDR3 protein. The table has approximately 470,000 distinct CDR3 sequences, under 55% seen once; the top ten hold roughly two fifths. Germline V gives CDR1 MNHEY, CDR2 SMNVEV (reference sequence). V lost 8 bases to trimming and J lost 6 bases, with 12 bases between them. The CDR3 sequence is 12 residues long. This chain joins TRBV27 and TRBJ2-3, with D possibly matching TRBD1 (5 bases). Source: cultured PBMCs, taken from culture after CMV antigen stimulation. This sequence originates from a human donor in good health (CMV status not recorded). Some clones in this sample may be carry-over from other donors' samples. CDR3 DNA sequence: TGTGCCAGCCGCTGGGGCAGGGATACGCAGTATTTT. This encodes CASRWGRDTQYF.